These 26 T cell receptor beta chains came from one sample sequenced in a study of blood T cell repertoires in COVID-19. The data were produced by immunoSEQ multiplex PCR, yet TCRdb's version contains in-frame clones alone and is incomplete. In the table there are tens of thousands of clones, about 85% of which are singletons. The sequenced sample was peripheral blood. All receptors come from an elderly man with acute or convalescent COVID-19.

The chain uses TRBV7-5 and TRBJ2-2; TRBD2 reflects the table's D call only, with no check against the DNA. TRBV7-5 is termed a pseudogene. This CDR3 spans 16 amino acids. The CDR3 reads CARSLVCLVPCGELFF. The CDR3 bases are TGTGCCAGAAGCTTAGTGTGTCTAGTTCCGTGCGGGGAGCTGTTTTTT.

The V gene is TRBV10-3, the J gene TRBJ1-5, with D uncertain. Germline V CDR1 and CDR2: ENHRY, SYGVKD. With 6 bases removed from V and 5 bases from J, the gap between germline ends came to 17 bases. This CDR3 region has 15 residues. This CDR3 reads CAISDGGEWDQPQHF. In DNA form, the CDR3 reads TGTGCCATCAGCGACGGCGGGGAATGGGATCAGCCCCAGCATTTT.

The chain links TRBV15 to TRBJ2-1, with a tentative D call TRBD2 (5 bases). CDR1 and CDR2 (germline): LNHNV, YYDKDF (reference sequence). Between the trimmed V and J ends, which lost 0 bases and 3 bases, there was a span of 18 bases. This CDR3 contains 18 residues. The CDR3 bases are TGTGCCACCAGCAGAGATCTTCCCTCAAGCGGTGGCTACAATGAGCAGTTCTTC. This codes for CATSRDLPSSGGYNEQFF.

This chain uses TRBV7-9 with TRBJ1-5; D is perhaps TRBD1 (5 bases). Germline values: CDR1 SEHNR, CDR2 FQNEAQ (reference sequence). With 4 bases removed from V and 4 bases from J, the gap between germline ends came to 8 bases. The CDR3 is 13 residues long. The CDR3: CASSSDSNQPQHF. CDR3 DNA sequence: TGTGCCAGCAGCTCCGACAGTAATCAGCCCCAGCATTTT.

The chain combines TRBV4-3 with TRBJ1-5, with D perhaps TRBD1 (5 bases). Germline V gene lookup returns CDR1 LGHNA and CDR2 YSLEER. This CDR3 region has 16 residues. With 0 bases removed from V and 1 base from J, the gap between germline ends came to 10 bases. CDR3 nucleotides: TGCGCCAGCAGCCAAGAGGGGGGGATGAGCAATCAGCCCCAGCATTTT. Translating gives CASSQEGGMSNQPQHF.

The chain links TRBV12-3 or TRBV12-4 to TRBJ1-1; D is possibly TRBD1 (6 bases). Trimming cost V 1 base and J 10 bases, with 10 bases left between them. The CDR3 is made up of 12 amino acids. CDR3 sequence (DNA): TGTGCCAGCAGTTTAGGAACAGGGACAGCTTTCTTT. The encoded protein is CASSLGTGTAFF.

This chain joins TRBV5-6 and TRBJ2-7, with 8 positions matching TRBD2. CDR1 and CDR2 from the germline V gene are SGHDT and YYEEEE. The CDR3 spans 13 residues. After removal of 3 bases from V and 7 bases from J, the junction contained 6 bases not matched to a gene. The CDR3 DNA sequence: TGTGCCAGCAGCTCAGGACTAGCCAGGGAGCAGTACTTC. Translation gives CASSSGLAREQYF. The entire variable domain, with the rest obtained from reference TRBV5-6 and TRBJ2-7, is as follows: DAGVTQSPTHLIKTRGQQVTLRCSPKSGHDTVSWYQQALGQGPQFIFQYYEEEERQRGNFPDRFSGHQFPNYSSELNVNALLLGDSALYLCASSSGLAREQYFGPGTRLTVT.

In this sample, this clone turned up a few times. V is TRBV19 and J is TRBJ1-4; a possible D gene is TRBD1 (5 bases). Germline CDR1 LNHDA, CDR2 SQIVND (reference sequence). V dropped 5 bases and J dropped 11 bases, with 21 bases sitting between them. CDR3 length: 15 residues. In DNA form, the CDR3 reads TGTGCCAGTAGTGCGAACCCCAGGAGTGGGGCCAAACTGTTTTTT. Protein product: CASSANPRSGAKLFF.

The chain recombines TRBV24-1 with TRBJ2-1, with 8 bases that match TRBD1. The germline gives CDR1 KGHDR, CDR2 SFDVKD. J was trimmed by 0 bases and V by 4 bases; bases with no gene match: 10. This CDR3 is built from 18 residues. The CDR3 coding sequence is TGTGCCACCAGTGACCGCAAGGGTGGACAGGGCTCCTACAATGAGCAGTTCTTC. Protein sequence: CATSDRKGGQGSYNEQFF.

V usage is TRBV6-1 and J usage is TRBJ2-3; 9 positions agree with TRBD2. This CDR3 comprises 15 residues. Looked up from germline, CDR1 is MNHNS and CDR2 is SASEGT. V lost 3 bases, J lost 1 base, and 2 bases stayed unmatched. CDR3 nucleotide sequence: TGTGCCAGCAGTGATTCTAGCGGGGGCACAGATACGCAGTATTTT. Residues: CASSDSSGGTDTQYF.

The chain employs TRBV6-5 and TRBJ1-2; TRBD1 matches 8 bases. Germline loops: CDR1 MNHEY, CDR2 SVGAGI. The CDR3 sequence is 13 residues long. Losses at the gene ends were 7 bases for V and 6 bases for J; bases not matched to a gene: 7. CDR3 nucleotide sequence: TGTGCCAGCACCCCGGACAGGGTTCATGGCTACACCTTC. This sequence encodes CASTPDRVHGYTF.

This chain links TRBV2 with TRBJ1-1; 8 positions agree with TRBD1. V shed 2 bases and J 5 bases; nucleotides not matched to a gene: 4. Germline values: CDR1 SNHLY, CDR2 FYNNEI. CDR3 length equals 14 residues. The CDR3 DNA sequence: TGTGCCAGCAGTGAACAGGGGGCGAGGACTGAAGCTTTCTTT. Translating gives CASSEQGARTEAFF.

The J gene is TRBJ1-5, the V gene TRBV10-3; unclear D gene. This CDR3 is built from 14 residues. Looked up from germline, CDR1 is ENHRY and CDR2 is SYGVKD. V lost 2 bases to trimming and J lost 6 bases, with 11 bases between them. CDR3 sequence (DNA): TGTGCCATCAGTGAGACGTCCGGGTTTCAGCCCCAGCATTTT. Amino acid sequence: CAISETSGFQPQHF.

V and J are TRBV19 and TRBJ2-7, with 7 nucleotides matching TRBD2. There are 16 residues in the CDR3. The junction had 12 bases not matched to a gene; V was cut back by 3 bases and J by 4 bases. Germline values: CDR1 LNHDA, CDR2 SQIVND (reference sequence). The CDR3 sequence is CASSMKVREDGYEQYF. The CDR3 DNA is TGTGCCAGTAGTATGAAGGTCCGGGAGGACGGGTACGAGCAGTACTTC.

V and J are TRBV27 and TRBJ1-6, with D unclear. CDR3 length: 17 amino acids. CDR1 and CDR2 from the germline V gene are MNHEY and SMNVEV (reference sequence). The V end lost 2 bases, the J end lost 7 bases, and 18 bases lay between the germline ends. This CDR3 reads CASSLKAWQALNSPLHF. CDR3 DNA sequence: TGTGCCAGCAGTTTAAAGGCTTGGCAGGCCCTGAATTCACCCCTCCACTTT.

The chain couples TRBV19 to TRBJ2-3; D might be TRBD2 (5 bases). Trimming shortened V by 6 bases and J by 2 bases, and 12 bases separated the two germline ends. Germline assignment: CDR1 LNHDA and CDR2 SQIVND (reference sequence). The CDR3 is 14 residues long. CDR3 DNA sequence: TGTGCCAGTAGCGGTCACGGGGTCACAGATACGCAGTATTTT. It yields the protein CASSGHGVTDTQYF.

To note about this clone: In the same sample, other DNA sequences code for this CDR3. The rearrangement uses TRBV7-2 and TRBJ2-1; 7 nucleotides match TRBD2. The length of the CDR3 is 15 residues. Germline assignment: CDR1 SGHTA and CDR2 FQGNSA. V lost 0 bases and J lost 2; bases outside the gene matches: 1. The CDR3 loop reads CASSLASGTYNEQFF. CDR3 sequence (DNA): TGTGCCAGCAGCTTAGCCAGCGGGACCTACAATGAGCAGTTCTTC.

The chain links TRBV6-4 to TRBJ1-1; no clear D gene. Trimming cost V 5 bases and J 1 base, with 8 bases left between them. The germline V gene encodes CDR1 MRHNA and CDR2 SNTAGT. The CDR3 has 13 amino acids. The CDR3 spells CASSKEENTEAFF. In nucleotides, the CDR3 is TGTGCCAGCAGTAAGGAGGAGAACACTGAAGCTTTCTTT.

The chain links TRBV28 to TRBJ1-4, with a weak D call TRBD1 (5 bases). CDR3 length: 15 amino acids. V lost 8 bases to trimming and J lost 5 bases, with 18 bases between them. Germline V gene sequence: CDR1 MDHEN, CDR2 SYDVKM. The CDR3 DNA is TGTGCCAGCGCTCTTTCCGACAGCGGGAATGAAAAACTGTTTTTT. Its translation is CASALSDSGNEKLFF.

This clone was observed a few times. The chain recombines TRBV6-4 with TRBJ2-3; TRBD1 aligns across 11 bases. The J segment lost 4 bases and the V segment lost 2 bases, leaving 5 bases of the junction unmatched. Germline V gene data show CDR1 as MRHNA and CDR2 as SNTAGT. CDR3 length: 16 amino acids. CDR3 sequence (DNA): TGTGCCAGCAGTGACACCTCGGGACAGGGGGCAGATACGCAGTATTTT. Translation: CASSDTSGQGADTQYF.

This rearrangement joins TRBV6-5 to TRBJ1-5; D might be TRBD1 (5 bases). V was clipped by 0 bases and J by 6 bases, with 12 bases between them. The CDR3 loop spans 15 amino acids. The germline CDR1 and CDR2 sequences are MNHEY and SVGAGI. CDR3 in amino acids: CASSYSSRVGQPQHF. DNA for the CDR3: TGTGCCAGCAGTTACTCGAGCAGGGTCGGTCAGCCCCAGCATTTT.

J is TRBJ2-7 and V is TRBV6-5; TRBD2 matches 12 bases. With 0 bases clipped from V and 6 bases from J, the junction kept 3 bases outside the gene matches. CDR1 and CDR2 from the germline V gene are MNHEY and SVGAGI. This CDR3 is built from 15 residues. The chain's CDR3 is CASSYSTSGSFEQYF. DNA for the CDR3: TGTGCCAGCAGTTACTCGACTAGCGGGAGTTTCGAGCAGTACTTC.

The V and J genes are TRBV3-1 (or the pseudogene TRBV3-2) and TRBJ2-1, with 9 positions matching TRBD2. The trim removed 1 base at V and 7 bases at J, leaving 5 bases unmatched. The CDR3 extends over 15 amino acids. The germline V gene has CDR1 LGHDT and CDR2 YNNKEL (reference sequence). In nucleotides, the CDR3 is TGTGCCAGCAGCCAAGTAGCGGGAGTGGGGAATGAGCAGTTCTTC. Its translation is CASSQVAGVGNEQFF.

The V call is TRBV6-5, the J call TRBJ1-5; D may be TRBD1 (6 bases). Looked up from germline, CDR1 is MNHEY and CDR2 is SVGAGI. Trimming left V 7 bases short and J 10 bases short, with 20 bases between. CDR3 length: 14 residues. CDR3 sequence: CASIRGVSEYPQHF. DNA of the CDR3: TGTGCCAGCATCAGGGGAGTAAGCGAGTACCCCCAGCATTTT.

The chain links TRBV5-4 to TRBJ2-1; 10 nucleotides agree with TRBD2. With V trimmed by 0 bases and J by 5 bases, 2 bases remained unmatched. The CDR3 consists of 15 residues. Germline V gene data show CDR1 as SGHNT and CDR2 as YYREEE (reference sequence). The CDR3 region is CASSLVGLADNEQFF. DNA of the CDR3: TGTGCCAGCAGCTTGGTCGGACTAGCGGACAATGAGCAGTTCTTC. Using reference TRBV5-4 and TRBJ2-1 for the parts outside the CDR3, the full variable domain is ETGVTQSPTHLIKTRGQQVTLRCSSQSGHNTVSWYQQALGQGPQFIFQYYREEENGRGNFPPRFSGLQFPNYSSELNVNALELDDSALYLCASSLVGLADNEQFFGPGTRLTVL.

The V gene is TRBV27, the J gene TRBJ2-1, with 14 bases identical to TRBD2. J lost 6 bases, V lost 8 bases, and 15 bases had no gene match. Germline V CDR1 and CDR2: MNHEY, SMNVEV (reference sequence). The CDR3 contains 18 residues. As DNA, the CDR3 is TGTGCCAGCCATGGACAGGGCCTGGGACTAGCGGGAGTCAATGAGCAGTTCTTC. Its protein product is CASHGQGLGLAGVNEQFF.